One and the same sample provided the 16 T cell receptor beta chains below, sequenced in a study of blood T cell repertoires in COVID-19. Profiling relied on immunoSEQ multiplex PCR, and the TCRdb table lists in-frame clones only, not all of them. The sample yields nearly 90,000 clones, 72% seen once. The specimen sequenced was peripheral blood. The receptors originated from a woman older than 75 with acute or convalescent COVID-19.

This chain joins TRBV18 and TRBJ2-1; tentative D call: TRBD2 (5 bases). The CDR3 is 12 residues long. V lost 2 bases to trimming and J lost 7 bases, with 6 bases between them. Germline CDR1 and CDR2: KGHSH and LQKENI. Written as DNA, the CDR3 is TGTGCCAGCTCACCATCGGGGAATGAGCAGTTCTTC. Amino acid sequence: CASSPSGNEQFF.

The CDR3 loop is CASSYSSYEPELFF. CDR3 coding DNA: TGTGCCAGCAGTTACTCGAGTTACGAACCCGAGCTGTTTTTT. V is TRBV6-5 and J is TRBJ2-2, with D unresolved. The CDR3 contains 14 residues. Germline assignment: CDR1 MNHEY and CDR2 SVGAGI. Trimming removed 0 bases at V and 11 bases at J, with 13 bases between.

The V and J genes are TRBV18 and TRBJ1-2; D is unclear. The CDR3 length is 15 residues. Germline CDR1 and CDR2: KGHSH and LQKENI. V lost 0 bases to trimming and J lost 4 bases, with 12 bases between them. The CDR3 DNA reads TGTGCCAGCTCACCACCAAGCGTCGGGAGCTATGGCTACACCTTC. It translates to CASSPPSVGSYGYTF.

V usage is TRBV30 and J usage is TRBJ2-2, with D maybe TRBD1 (6 bases). The CDR3 has 15 amino acids. Trimming shortened V by 0 bases and J by 5 bases, and 13 bases separated the two germline ends. From germline, CDR1 is GTSNPN and CDR2 SVGIG (reference sequence). CDR3 loop: CAWSVGTIWTGELFF. CDR3 coding DNA: TGTGCCTGGAGTGTGGGGACAATTTGGACCGGGGAGCTGTTTTTT.

The chain recombines TRBV6-5 with TRBJ1-1, with a tentative D call TRBD1 (6 bases). Looked up from germline, CDR1 is MNHEY and CDR2 is SVGAGI. V was shortened by 10 bases and J by 4 bases, with 16 bases between the two germline ends. The CDR3 has 13 amino acids. CDR3 loop: CATTSGVFTEAFF. CDR3 DNA: TGTGCCACCACCTCAGGGGTTTTCACTGAAGCTTTCTTT.

The CDR3 reads CASSLVQGDTDTQYF. In DNA form, the CDR3 reads TGCGCCAGCAGCTTGGTTCAGGGGGACACAGATACGCAGTATTTT. The rearrangement links TRBV5-1 to TRBJ2-3, with 7 bases identical to TRBD1. Losses at the gene ends were 0 bases for V and 2 bases for J; bases not matched to a gene: 3. Germline loops: CDR1 SGHRS, CDR2 YFSETQ. This CDR3 region has 15 residues.

This chain connects TRBV7-9 to TRBJ1-2; 7 bases agree with TRBD1. The CDR3 has 16 amino acids. Germline V gene data show CDR1 as SEHNR and CDR2 as FQNEAQ (reference sequence). Losses at the gene ends were 6 bases for V and 2 bases for J; bases not matched to a gene: 12. CDR3 in amino acids: CASSPYDRAQNYGYTF. CDR3 DNA: TGTGCCAGCAGTCCTTACGACAGGGCACAAAACTATGGCTACACCTTC.

This clone was recorded only once. This chain uses TRBV4-2 with TRBJ2-5; D possibly corresponds to TRBD1 (5 bases). Germline lookup yields CDR1 LGHNA and CDR2 YNFKEQ. V lost 0 bases, J lost 7 bases, and 9 bases lay in between. This CDR3 is 13 amino acids long. The CDR3 DNA follows: TGTGCCAGCAGCCAAGATCAGGGCGGGACCCAGTACTTC. Residues: CASSQDQGGTQYF.

V usage is TRBV7-8 and J usage is TRBJ2-7; weak D call: TRBD1 (6 bases). Trimming cost V 9 bases and J 4 bases, with 16 bases left between them. Germline V CDR1 and CDR2: SGHVS, FQNEAQ. This CDR3 has 13 amino acids. Written as DNA, the CDR3 is TGTGCCAGTACCTACGGACAGTCGTACGAGCAGTACTTC. Residues: CASTYGQSYEQYF. Variable domain in full (rest from reference TRBV7-8 and TRBJ2-7): GAGVSQSPRYKVAKRGQDVALRCDPISGHVSLFWYQQALGQGPEFLTYFQNEAQLDKSGLPSDRFFAERPEGSVSTLKIQRTQQEDSAVYLCASTYGQSYEQYFGPGTRLTVT.

This chain connects TRBV6-6 to TRBJ1-5; D ambiguous. Per the germline V gene, CDR1 is MNHNY and CDR2 is SVGAGI (reference sequence). This CDR3 has 15 amino acids. The V and J ends lost 5 bases and 0 bases respectively, with 11 bases between them. In nucleotides, the CDR3 is TGTGCCAGCAGTCTTCCCACCTATAGCAATCAGCCCCAGCATTTT. This sequence encodes CASSLPTYSNQPQHF.

CDR3 region: CASSQAGYGYTF. CDR3 nucleotides: TGTGCCAGTAGTCAGGCGGGGTATGGCTACACCTTC. The rearrangement links TRBV19 to TRBJ1-2, with D unclear. V lost 5 bases to trimming and J lost 5 bases, with 9 bases between them. This CDR3 region has 12 residues. Germline assignment: CDR1 LNHDA and CDR2 SQIVND (reference sequence). The variable domain in full, completed from reference TRBV19 and TRBJ1-2, reads DGGITQSPKYLFRKEGQNVTLSCEQNLNHDAMYWYRQDPGQGLRLIYYSQIVNDFQKGDIAEGYSVSREKKESFPLTVTSAQKNPTAFYLCASSQAGYGYTFGSGTRLTVV.

The genes are TRBV24-1 and TRBJ1-1; D is possibly TRBD1 (6 bases). The germline gives CDR1 KGHDR, CDR2 SFDVKD. The CDR3 is 12 amino acids. V shed 9 bases and J shed 1 base, with 8 bases lying between them. CDR3 bases: TGTGCCACCGTGGGACAGAACACTGAAGCTTTCTTT. Its protein product is CATVGQNTEAFF.

The sample holds one count of this clone. V is TRBV10-3 and J is TRBJ2-3; tentative D call: TRBD1 (6 bases). V lost 1 base, J lost 5 bases, and 13 bases lay in between. CDR1 ENHRY and CDR2 SYGVKD come from the germline V gene. The CDR3 has 15 residues. The CDR3 DNA follows: TGTGCCATCAGTGAGTTCCCAGGGGCGGGAGATACGCAGTATTTT. Its translation: CAISEFPGAGDTQYF.

V usage is TRBV24-1 and J usage is TRBJ2-1; no definite D call. V dropped 8 bases and J dropped 6 bases, with 7 bases sitting between them. Germline V gene data show CDR1 as KGHDR and CDR2 as SFDVKD. The CDR3 is 11 residues long. The CDR3 protein is CATTGRNEQFF. The CDR3 coding sequence is TGTGCCACCACTGGGCGCAATGAGCAGTTCTTC.

V gene TRBV3-1 (or the pseudogene TRBV3-2) combines with J gene TRBJ1-2, with unresolved D. The CDR3 has 13 residues. Trimming stripped 2 bases from V and 7 bases from J, with 11 bases between. Germline V CDR1 and CDR2: LGHDT, YNNKEL (reference sequence). For the CDR3, the DNA is TGTGCCAGCAGCCAATTTGGGGAGAGTGGCTACACCTTC. Protein sequence: CASSQFGESGYTF.

This clone was detected only a few times. The chain employs TRBV19 and TRBJ2-2, with 15 positions matching TRBD2. Germline V gene lookup returns CDR1 LNHDA and CDR2 SQIVND (reference sequence). The trim removed 5 bases at V and 5 bases at J, leaving 12 bases unmatched. The CDR3 length is 19 residues. Here the CDR3 reads CASSSPPGLAGGGTGELFF. DNA of the CDR3: TGTGCCAGTAGTTCTCCCCCGGGACTAGCGGGGGGAGGGACCGGGGAGCTGTTTTTT.